These T cell receptor beta chains were read from a single sample in a study of T cell responses to AZD1222 COVID-19 vaccine. Using immunoSEQ multiplex PCR, the repertoire was profiled, and TCRdb retains in-frame clones only, with some absent. The table has 40,000 or so clones, around four fifths seen once; the top ten hold over 15%. Here the sequenced sample was peripheral blood, taken 28 days after the second AZD1222 dose. Every receptor here comes from an adult who received the AZD1222 COVID-19 vaccine. Each CDR3 is given with its conserved first and last residue.

V	J	CDR3
TRBV3-1/TRBV3-2	TRBJ1-1	CASSRIGRTEAFF
TRBV28	TRBJ1-2	CASSPTGQGYGYTF
TRBV7-9	TRBJ1-4	CASSARPGQINEKLFF
TRBV5-8	TRBJ1-4	CASSTLRGVNEKLFF
TRBV7-8	TRBJ2-1	CASSFPAGASYNEQFF
TRBV15	TRBJ2-2	CATRKTGTGVTGELFF
TRBV7-7	TRBJ2-5	CASSPQTGRQETQYF
TRBV27	TRBJ2-1	CASSLLSEQFF
TRBV5-1	TRBJ2-1	CASSLQGQGLSEQFF
TRBV6-5	TRBJ1-6	CASSPVGGNSPLHF
TRBV9	TRBJ2-7	CASSPRKGTEHEQYF
TRBV5-1	TRBJ2-7	CASSLAGESSYEQYF
TRBV2	TRBJ1-5	CASSERGLEPQHF
TRBV13	TRBJ2-1	CASSRPRGEQFF
TRBV6-5	TRBJ1-2	CASSYDAGMYGYTF
TRBV19	TRBJ1-6	CASSRDRGTPLHF
TRBV5-8	TRBJ1-2	CASTGTVTNYGYTF
TRBV25-1	TRBJ1-5	CASSAATGVSNQPQHF
TRBV6-1	TRBJ1-4	CASSVQGTVTRFNEKLFF
TRBV12-3/TRBV12-4	TRBJ2-2	CASSFKPTGELFF
TRBV13	TRBJ2-7	CASSSSQGSYEQYF
TRBV6-5	TRBJ1-4	CAGGGIGGEKLFF
TRBV27	TRBJ2-3	CASSLAGARDTQYF
TRBV6-5	TRBJ2-7	CASSSNRGHSYEQYF
TRBV7-3	TRBJ2-5	CASSQGAQETQYF
TRBV12-3/TRBV12-4	TRBJ1-1	CASSPGQGAGAFF